This TCR beta chain emerged from a study of T cell repertoires in cytomegalovirus infection. Study information: It was recently identified HLA-C-restricted and well-studied HLA-B-restricted CMV epitopes that the study used.

MiXCR was run by TCRdb on the reads, yielding one entry per CDR3 protein. The table includes about 110,000 distinct CDR3 sequences, approximately 28% detected once. The V gene's germline CDR1 is MNHEY and CDR2 SMNVEV (reference sequence). V was cut by 4 bases and J by 0 bases, with 6 bases left in between. This CDR3 has 13 residues. Broader study findings: It was HLA-C-restricted CMV-specific TCR beta clonotypes that dominated the response ex vivo. Identification of carriers of CMV plus the relevant HLA was achieved through cumulative public TCR beta family frequency.

Of note for this clonotype: Its antigen is not identified.

This TCR was sampled from a human donor in good health (CMV status not recorded). Some clones in this sample may be carry-over from other donors' samples. This sequence joins TRBV27 and TRBJ1-1, with D possibly being TRBD1 (5 bases). Sequenced here: CD8+ T cells from cultured PBMCs, sampled from culture after CMV antigen stimulation. CDR3 sequence: CASSWGMNTEAFF. CDR3 coding DNA: TGTGCCAGCAGTTGGGGGATGAACACTGAAGCTTTCTTT.